The 23 T cell receptor beta chains in this list originate from one sample, sequenced in a study of cytomegalovirus exposure and HLA in healthy donors. Primers for the PCR totalled 60 Vbeta and 13 Jbeta. Assay used: immunoSEQ multiplex PCR; TCRdb lists only in-frame clones, some missing. This sample contains 100,000 to 150,000 clones. The specimen sequenced was PBMCs. These receptors came from a man between 18 and 29 years old in good health and CMV-seronegative.

The chain carries TRBV5-1 and TRBJ2-5; unclear D gene. V was pared by 0 bases and J by 7 bases, with 22 bases between. This CDR3 contains 17 residues. Germline CDR1 SGHRS, CDR2 YFSETQ. The chain's CDR3 is CASSLVLSGIHEATQYF. The CDR3 DNA reads as TGCGCCAGCAGCTTGGTTTTGTCCGGTATCCATGAGGCGACCCAGTACTTC.

The genes are TRBV28 and TRBJ1-4, with 7 positions matching TRBD1. V lost 5 bases to trimming and J lost 1 base; unmatched junction nucleotides: 4. The germline CDR1 and CDR2 sequences are MDHEN and SYDVKM. This CDR3 has 15 residues. The CDR3 loop reads CASSATGETNEKLFF. The CDR3 bases are TGTGCCAGCAGTGCAACAGGGGAAACTAATGAAAAACTGTTTTTT.

The chain links TRBV5-8 to TRBJ2-5, with 9 positions matching TRBD1. The closer fit of TRBJ2-7 to the DNA end suggests the J call may be wrong. CDR1 and CDR2 from the germline V gene are SGHTS and YDEGEE. CDR3 size: 14 residues. In DNA, the CDR3 is TGTGCCAGCAGCTCGGGACAGGGCTTAGGCGAGCAGTACTTC. This codes for CASSSGQGLGEQYF.

The gene calls are TRBV28 and TRBJ2-7, with TRBD1 matching 7 bases. The CDR3 is 15 amino acids. CDR1 and CDR2 from the germline V gene are MDHEN and SYDVKM. The V and J ends lost 5 bases and 0 bases, in that order; junction bases with no gene match: 7. DNA for the CDR3: TGTGCCAGCAGTGGATTCGGGACAGACTCCTACGAGCAGTACTTC. Its protein is CASSGFGTDSYEQYF.

The J gene is TRBJ1-1, the V gene TRBV4-3; D is unresolved. Deletions cut 4 bases from V and 0 bases from J, with 12 bases between. Germline CDR1 is LGHNA and CDR2 is YSLEER. The CDR3 is 15 amino acids. The CDR3 is CASSPGSRMNTEAFF. The CDR3 nucleotides are TGCGCCAGCAGCCCCGGGTCGAGGATGAACACTGAAGCTTTCTTT.

The chain has TRBV28 and TRBJ1-1, with a tentative D call TRBD1 (6 bases). The CDR3 covers 13 residues. CDR1 and CDR2 from the germline V gene are MDHEN and SYDVKM. Trimming removed 10 bases at V and 4 bases at J, with 16 bases between. CDR3 DNA: TGTGCCATCCGACGGGGGGGCACCACTGAAGCTTTCTTT. This gives the protein CAIRRGGTTEAFF.

The genes are TRBV27 and TRBJ2-3, with TRBD2 matching over 11 bases. This CDR3 region has 17 residues. CDR1 is MNHEY, CDR2 SMNVEV, per germline (reference sequence). With 5 bases clipped from V and 6 bases from J, the junction kept 13 bases outside the gene matches. This chain's CDR3 is CASSPLLSGGAKDTQYF. In DNA, the CDR3 is TGTGCCAGCAGTCCCCTCCTTAGCGGGGGGGCGAAGGATACGCAGTATTTT.

The rearrangement joins TRBV6-5 to TRBJ2-2, with D maybe TRBD2 (5 bases). The germline CDR1 and CDR2 sequences are MNHEY and SVGAGI. Trimming stripped 8 bases from V and 1 base from J, with 8 bases between. This CDR3 has 13 residues. CDR3 sequence reads: CASARENTGELFF. The DNA of the CDR3 is TGTGCCAGCGCCCGGGAGAACACCGGGGAGCTGTTTTTT.

The J gene is TRBJ2-7, the V gene TRBV29-1, with 7 positions matching TRBD1. The CDR3 runs to 15 residues. V lost 1 base and J lost 0; bases outside the gene matches: 6. Germline lookup yields CDR1 SQVTM and CDR2 ANQGSEA. For the CDR3, the DNA is TGCAGCGTTGAAGGTGGGACAGCCTCCTCCTACGAGCAGTACTTC. It codes for CSVEGGTASSYEQYF.

The chain couples TRBV5-5 to TRBJ1-5, with D perhaps TRBD1 (6 bases). The CDR3 totals 14 residues. Germline assignment: CDR1 SGHKS and CDR2 YYEKEE (reference sequence). V dropped 1 base and J dropped 9 bases, with 14 bases sitting between them. DNA for the CDR3: TGTGCCAGCAGCTTGAGGGACACCGGTGGGCCCCAGCATTTT. Its protein is CASSLRDTGGPQHF.

The rearrangement joins TRBV29-1 to TRBJ2-3; D remains unclear. Germline V gene sequence: CDR1 SQVTM, CDR2 ANQGSEA. CDR3 length: 18 amino acids. The V end was cut by 1 base, the J end by 0 bases, with 20 bases between. DNA of the CDR3: TGCAGCGTTGAAGGGGCAGAGCCACCGTTCACTAGCACAGATACGCAGTATTTT. Protein product: CSVEGAEPPFTSTDTQYF.

The chain carries TRBV7-3 and TRBJ1-2, with D perhaps TRBD1 (5 bases). Germline loops: CDR1 SGHTA, CDR2 FQGTGA. This CDR3 is built from 13 residues. With 1 base removed from V and 6 bases from J, the gap between germline ends came to 9 bases. CDR3 in DNA: TGTGCCAGCAGCTTAAATCCCAGGGATGGCTACACCTTC. Its protein product is CASSLNPRDGYTF.

V and J are TRBV5-4 and TRBJ2-1; a weak D match, TRBD2 (6 bases). V dropped 1 base and J dropped 2 bases, with 16 bases sitting between them. CDR1 SGHNT and CDR2 YYREEE come from the germline V gene (reference sequence). The CDR3 totals 17 residues. The CDR3 DNA follows: TGTGCCAGCAGCTTGCTGGTGCGGGGCGAAGCCTACAATGAGCAGTTCTTC. It codes for CASSLLVRGEAYNEQFF.

This chain uses TRBV15 with TRBJ1-4; 8 bases match TRBD1. The CDR3 extends over 16 amino acids. Trimming at V came to 3 bases and at J to 6 bases, leaving 9 bases not matched to a gene. CDR1 and CDR2 (germline): LNHNV, YYDKDF (reference sequence). The CDR3 sequence is CATSRKSGQGDEKLFF. CDR3 coding DNA: TGTGCCACCAGCAGGAAATCCGGACAGGGCGATGAAAAACTGTTTTTT. Variable domain in full (rest from reference TRBV15 and TRBJ1-4): DAMVIQNPRYQVTQFGKPVTLSCSQTLNHNVMYWYQQKSSQAPKLLFHYYDKDFNNEADTPDNFQSRRPNTSFCFLDIRSPGLGDTAMYLCATSRKSGQGDEKLFFGSGTQLSVL.

This rearrangement joins TRBV6-5 to TRBJ1-6, with 8 bases identical to TRBD1. The germline V gene encodes CDR1 MNHEY and CDR2 SVGAGI. The CDR3 is made up of 14 amino acids. V lost 6 bases, J lost 9 bases, and 7 bases stayed unmatched. CDR3 bases: TGTGCCAGCAGCACAGGACAGGGTGGTTCACCCCTCCACTTT. It encodes CASSTGQGGSPLHF.

This chain links TRBV6-1 with TRBJ1-5, with 8 bases fitting TRBD1. V lost 4 bases to trimming and J lost 2 bases; unmatched junction nucleotides: 13. In germline, CDR1 is MNHNS, CDR2 SASEGT. The CDR3 runs to 18 residues. The CDR3 DNA reads as TGTGCCAGCAGTGGGGGCAGGGGGCGTGTAATGGGCAATCAGCCCCAGCATTTT. Protein: CASSGGRGRVMGNQPQHF.

This chain uses TRBV19 with TRBJ1-5; TRBD1 is a possible D gene (5 bases). Trimming took off 1 base at V and 3 bases at J, with 16 bases between the two ends. CDR3 length: 17 amino acids. CDR1 is LNHDA, CDR2 SQIVND, per germline (reference sequence). CDR3 region: CASSIVAGRGLNQPQHF. CDR3 sequence (DNA): TGTGCCAGTAGTATAGTTGCTGGAAGGGGCCTCAATCAGCCCCAGCATTTT.

This chain links TRBV7-3 with TRBJ2-5; D may be TRBD2 (7 bases). Germline values: CDR1 SGHTA, CDR2 FQGTGA. Trimming removed 5 bases at V and 5 bases at J, with 18 bases between. There are 15 residues in the CDR3. The DNA for the CDR3 is TGTGCCAGCAGCCCTATGGGGGGGGCTAGGGAGACCCAGTACTTC. Translating it yields CASSPMGGARETQYF.

V is TRBV15 and J is TRBJ1-6; 9 nucleotides align to TRBD1. With 4 bases clipped from V and 10 bases from J, the junction kept 5 bases outside the gene matches. This CDR3 spans 14 amino acids. Germline V CDR1 and CDR2: LNHNV, YYDKDF (reference sequence). The CDR3 region is CATSTGTGTSPLHF. CDR3 nucleotide sequence: TGTGCCACCAGCACCGGGACAGGGACCTCACCCCTCCACTTT. Variable domain in full (rest from reference TRBV15 and TRBJ1-6): DAMVIQNPRYQVTQFGKPVTLSCSQTLNHNVMYWYQQKSSQAPKLLFHYYDKDFNNEADTPDNFQSRRPNTSFCFLDIRSPGLGDTAMYLCATSTGTGTSPLHFGNGTRLTVT.

V usage is TRBV6-5 and J usage is TRBJ1-1; D is unresolved. In germline, CDR1 is MNHEY, CDR2 SVGAGI. The CDR3 has 15 amino acids. V shed 2 bases and J shed 0 bases, with 10 bases lying between them. CDR3 amino acids: CASSYGIGLNTEAFF. The CDR3 nucleotides read TGTGCCAGCAGTTACGGCATCGGGTTGAACACTGAAGCTTTCTTT.

The gene calls are TRBV19 and TRBJ2-7; perhaps TRBD2 as D (5 bases). Germline V gene lookup returns CDR1 LNHDA and CDR2 SQIVND (reference sequence). With 4 bases removed from V and 2 bases from J, the gap between germline ends came to 12 bases. The length of the CDR3 is 14 residues. CDR3: CASSSSAGTYEQYF. In nucleotides, the CDR3 is TGTGCCAGTAGTAGTAGCGCGGGTACCTACGAGCAGTACTTC.

This sequence joins TRBV20-1 and TRBJ1-5; D remains unclear. CDR1 is DFQATT, CDR2 SNEGSKA, per germline (reference sequence). V lost 3 bases, J lost 6 bases, and 6 bases lay in between. There are 11 residues in the CDR3. The CDR3 DNA sequence: TGCAGTGCTAGGAGTGGTCAGCCCCAGCATTTT. Translation gives CSARSGQPQHF.

The rearrangement uses TRBV4-1 and TRBJ2-6; D remains ambiguous. Germline lookup yields CDR1 MGHRA and CDR2 YSYEKL. Trimming removed 5 bases from V and 4 bases from J, with 9 bases in between. The CDR3 is made up of 14 amino acids. In nucleotides, the CDR3 is TGCGCCAGCAGCATTGTAGCCGGGGCCAACGTCCTGACTTTC. This translates into CASSIVAGANVLTF.